Listed below are T cell receptor beta chains from one sample, sequenced in a study of T cells in Graves' hyperthyroidism and ophthalmopathy. TCRdb recomputed calls from the multiplex PCR reads with MiXCR, one row per CDR3 protein. The top ten clones hold about 3.7% of a sample with some 350,000 distinct CDR3 sequences, about 18% of them seen once. Sequenced input: blood. Receptor source: a woman aged 18 to 35 with Graves' hyperthyroidism. The CDR3 runs from the conserved cysteine through the conserved F or W. The order of the fields is CDR3 DNA, CDR3 protein, V gene, D gene, clone size, J gene. D genes are given only for firm matches. Only some rows state a clone size, as once, few, many or a class for expanded clones.

CDR3nt: TGTGCCAGCAGTTTAAACGGCGGGAGGGAAGAGACCCAGTACTTC
CDR3aa: CASSLNGGREETQYF
v_gene: TRBV12-3/TRBV12-4
d_gene: TRBD2
abundance: NA
j_gene: TRBJ2-5

CDR3nt: TGTGCCACCAGCAGAGGGGCTTACTACCAAGAGACCCAGTACTTC
CDR3aa: CATSRGAYYQETQYF
v_gene: TRBV15
d_gene: NA
abundance: many
j_gene: TRBJ2-5

CDR3nt: TGTGCCAGCAGACCTCAGACAGGGATTGACACTGAAGCTTTCTTT
CDR3aa: CASRPQTGIDTEAFF
v_gene: TRBV6-5
d_gene: TRBD1
abundance: many
j_gene: TRBJ1-1

CDR3nt: TGTGCCAGCAGCATCGACAGGGATTACGAGCAGTACTTC
CDR3aa: CASSIDRDYEQYF
v_gene: TRBV12-3/TRBV12-4
d_gene: TRBD1
abundance: many
j_gene: TRBJ2-7

CDR3nt: TGCAGTGCTAGGCGTGTGTCTGAGCGGGGGGGTGCTTACACCGGGGAGCTGTTTTTT
CDR3aa: CSARRVSERGGAYTGELFF
v_gene: TRBV20-1
d_gene: TRBD2
abundance: NA
j_gene: TRBJ2-2

CDR3nt: TGTGCCAGCAGAACGGGAGGAGGTCGGTACGAGCAGTACTTC
CDR3aa: CASRTGGGRYEQYF
v_gene: TRBV6-2/TRBV6-3
d_gene: TRBD2
abundance: NA
j_gene: TRBJ2-7

CDR3nt: TGTGCCAGCTCGGTAGCGCCGGAAGAGACCCAGTACTTC
CDR3aa: CASSVAPEETQYF
v_gene: TRBV14
d_gene: NA
abundance: many
j_gene: TRBJ2-5

CDR3nt: TGCGCCAGCAGCCCGATTCGAGAGAGGATAGGCCCCTACGAGCAGTACTTC
CDR3aa: CASSPIRERIGPYEQYF
v_gene: TRBV5-1
d_gene: NA
abundance: many
j_gene: TRBJ2-7

CDR3nt: TGTGCCACCAGCAGGGAGGCCTATGGCTACACCTTC
CDR3aa: CATSREAYGYTF
v_gene: TRBV15
d_gene: NA
abundance: many
j_gene: TRBJ1-2

CDR3nt: TGTGCCAGCAGAGGATGGGGACAGGGGAAAACTGAAGCTTTCTTT
CDR3aa: CASRGWGQGKTEAFF
v_gene: TRBV2
d_gene: TRBD1
abundance: many
j_gene: TRBJ1-1

CDR3nt: TGTGCCAGCGTCTCCTACAGGGACACTGAAGCTTTCTTT
CDR3aa: CASVSYRDTEAFF
v_gene: TRBV6-1
d_gene: NA
abundance: NA
j_gene: TRBJ1-1

CDR3nt: TGTGCCAGCAAGGCGGGACAGGCTTACTATGGCTACACCTTC
CDR3aa: CASKAGQAYYGYTF
v_gene: TRBV2
d_gene: TRBD1
abundance: many
j_gene: TRBJ1-2

CDR3nt: TGCGCCAGCAGCCACGCTAGCGGCCCAGGGGAGACCCAGTACTTC
CDR3aa: CASSHASGPGETQYF
v_gene: TRBV5-1
d_gene: TRBD2
abundance: few
j_gene: TRBJ2-5

CDR3nt: TGCAGTGCGAGGCAAGGGGGTGCGATCAACACTGAAGCTTTCTTT
CDR3aa: CSARQGGAINTEAFF
v_gene: TRBV20-1
d_gene: NA
abundance: NA
j_gene: TRBJ1-1

CDR3nt: TGCAGTCACCGCCCAGGAATTACCTACGAGCAGTACTTC
CDR3aa: CSHRPGITYEQYF
v_gene: TRBV20-1
d_gene: NA
abundance: many
j_gene: TRBJ2-7

CDR3nt: TGCAGCGTTGGGGGACAGGTCGATTGGACTGAAGCTTTCTTT
CDR3aa: CSVGGQVDWTEAFF
v_gene: TRBV29-1
d_gene: TRBD1
abundance: many
j_gene: TRBJ1-1

CDR3nt: TGTGCCAGCAGCCACCGGACTAGCGGGGTGCAAGAGACCCAGTACTTC
CDR3aa: CASSHRTSGVQETQYF
v_gene: TRBV7-2
d_gene: TRBD2
abundance: NA
j_gene: TRBJ2-5

CDR3nt: TGTGCCAGCAGCTTAGGGGACCGCTCCTACGAGCAGTACTTC
CDR3aa: CASSLGDRSYEQYF
v_gene: TRBV11-2
d_gene: NA
abundance: many
j_gene: TRBJ2-7

CDR3nt: TGTGCCAGCAGCCTATACAGTTACTATGGCTACACCTTC
CDR3aa: CASSLYSYYGYTF
v_gene: TRBV28
d_gene: NA
abundance: NA
j_gene: TRBJ1-2

CDR3nt: TGCAGTGCATATTTACGGGACAGGGGGTTCGAGCAGTACTTC
CDR3aa: CSAYLRDRGFEQYF
v_gene: TRBV20-1
d_gene: TRBD1
abundance: many
j_gene: TRBJ2-7

CDR3nt: TGTGCCAGCAGCGTAAGGACCGGGTATGGCTACACCTTC
CDR3aa: CASSVRTGYGYTF
v_gene: TRBV9
d_gene: NA
abundance: many
j_gene: TRBJ1-2

CDR3nt: TGTGCCTGGAGTGTGACCTACGAGCAGTACTTC
CDR3aa: CAWSVTYEQYF
v_gene: TRBV30
d_gene: NA
abundance: many
j_gene: TRBJ2-7

CDR3nt: TGCAGTGCTAGTCCCCGTCCGCTTTATCTCATGAACACTGAAGCTTTCTTT
CDR3aa: CSASPRPLYLMNTEAFF
v_gene: TRBV20-1
d_gene: NA
abundance: many
j_gene: TRBJ1-1

CDR3nt: TGTGCCAGCAGTGGACGGTGGCTTCTAAGCTCTGGGGCCAACGTCCTGACTTTC
CDR3aa: CASSGRWLLSSGANVLTF
v_gene: TRBV2
d_gene: NA
abundance: many
j_gene: TRBJ2-6

CDR3nt: TGTGCCAGCAGACCCCTCGGACAGACCTATGGCTACACCTTC
CDR3aa: CASRPLGQTYGYTF
v_gene: TRBV6-5
d_gene: NA
abundance: many
j_gene: TRBJ1-2

CDR3nt: TGTGCCAGCAGTTCACAGGGGGCGAGAGAAACTGAAGCTTTCTTT
CDR3aa: CASSSQGARETEAFF
v_gene: TRBV6-5
d_gene: TRBD1
abundance: NA
j_gene: TRBJ1-1

CDR3nt: TGTGCCAGCAGTGAAGCAGGCCTCCCTCAGACCCAGTACTTC
CDR3aa: CASSEAGLPQTQYF
v_gene: TRBV6-1
d_gene: NA
abundance: many
j_gene: TRBJ2-5

CDR3nt: TGCAGTGCTCAACGGCGACAAGAGACCCAGTACTTC
CDR3aa: CSAQRRQETQYF
v_gene: TRBV20-1
d_gene: NA
abundance: many
j_gene: TRBJ2-5

CDR3nt: TGTGCCAGCTCAATAGGTACAGGGGAGGATAACTATGGCTACACCTTC
CDR3aa: CASSIGTGEDNYGYTF
v_gene: TRBV18
d_gene: TRBD1
abundance: few
j_gene: TRBJ1-2

CDR3nt: TGTGCCACCAGCAGAGCCGGGGACCCTAGCAATCAGCCCCAGCATTTT
CDR3aa: CATSRAGDPSNQPQHF
v_gene: TRBV15
d_gene: NA
abundance: many
j_gene: TRBJ1-5

CDR3nt: TGCAGCGTTTACAGGGGAGAGACCCAGTACTTC
CDR3aa: CSVYRGETQYF
v_gene: TRBV29-1
d_gene: TRBD1
abundance: many
j_gene: TRBJ2-5

CDR3nt: TGTGCCAGCAGCCCGACAGCTGCCAGACTAGCGGGGGGATTGGAGACCCAGTACTTC
CDR3aa: CASSPTAARLAGGLETQYF
v_gene: TRBV5-6
d_gene: TRBD2
abundance: NA
j_gene: TRBJ2-5

CDR3nt: TGTGCCAGCAGTTTAAGGCTCCCCTCCTCTGGAAACACCATATATTTT
CDR3aa: CASSLRLPSSGNTIYF
v_gene: TRBV12-3/TRBV12-4
d_gene: NA
abundance: many
j_gene: TRBJ1-3

CDR3nt: TGCGCCAGCAGCCGCCCGGACAGGGCGAACTATGGCTACACCTTC
CDR3aa: CASSRPDRANYGYTF
v_gene: TRBV4-1
d_gene: TRBD1
abundance: NA
j_gene: TRBJ1-2

CDR3nt: TGTGCCAGCAGCGTCCAACCCCGGGACGGACTCTACGAGCAGTACTTC
CDR3aa: CASSVQPRDGLYEQYF
v_gene: TRBV9
d_gene: NA
abundance: many
j_gene: TRBJ2-7

CDR3nt: TGTGCCAGCAGCGTAGGGCCAATGGGGACTGGGGCCAACGTCCTGACTTTC
CDR3aa: CASSVGPMGTGANVLTF
v_gene: TRBV9
d_gene: NA
abundance: many
j_gene: TRBJ2-6

CDR3nt: TGTGCCAGCAGTAGCTGGAGCTACGAGCAGTACTTC
CDR3aa: CASSSWSYEQYF
v_gene: TRBV12-3/TRBV12-4
d_gene: NA
abundance: many
j_gene: TRBJ2-7

CDR3nt: TGCAGTGCCCCAGCGACTAGCGGGGTCCTAACCTACGAGCAGTACTTC
CDR3aa: CSAPATSGVLTYEQYF
v_gene: TRBV20-1
d_gene: TRBD2
abundance: many
j_gene: TRBJ2-7

CDR3nt: TGTGCCAGCGGTGACCGTGGCGTGCAGCCCCAGCATTTT
CDR3aa: CASGDRGVQPQHF
v_gene: TRBV27
d_gene: NA
abundance: many
j_gene: TRBJ1-5

CDR3nt: TGTGCCAGCAGCCAAGAAGGACAGGGGTGGGACGAGCAGTACTTC
CDR3aa: CASSQEGQGWDEQYF
v_gene: TRBV3-1
d_gene: TRBD1
abundance: few
j_gene: TRBJ2-7

CDR3nt: TGTGCCAGCAGCTTGTTAGCGGGAACGAACACCGGGGAGCTGTTTTTT
CDR3aa: CASSLLAGTNTGELFF
v_gene: TRBV7-3
d_gene: TRBD2
abundance: NA
j_gene: TRBJ2-2

CDR3nt: TGTGCCAGCAGCCATGGGAGGGGGCTGGACACTGAAGCTTTCTTT
CDR3aa: CASSHGRGLDTEAFF
v_gene: TRBV3-1
d_gene: TRBD1
abundance: few
j_gene: TRBJ1-1

CDR3nt: TGTGCCAGCAGCCCCCAGTCCGGGTTCCCAGGAGAGACCCAGTACTTC
CDR3aa: CASSPQSGFPGETQYF
v_gene: TRBV7-2
d_gene: NA
abundance: many
j_gene: TRBJ2-5

CDR3nt: TGTGCCAGCAGTTTAGCCCATGACTATGGCTACACCTTC
CDR3aa: CASSLAHDYGYTF
v_gene: TRBV28
d_gene: NA
abundance: many
j_gene: TRBJ1-2

CDR3nt: TGCAGTGCCGGACAGGGAGAAGCTTTCTTT
CDR3aa: CSAGQGEAFF
v_gene: TRBV20-1
d_gene: TRBD1
abundance: many
j_gene: TRBJ1-1

CDR3nt: TGCGCCAGCAGCTTGGGGACCACAGGGAGCGGAAACACCATATATTTT
CDR3aa: CASSLGTTGSGNTIYF
v_gene: TRBV5-1
d_gene: NA
abundance: few
j_gene: TRBJ1-3

CDR3nt: TGTGCCAGCAGTAAAGGAGAGACCCAGTACTTC
CDR3aa: CASSKGETQYF
v_gene: TRBV6-2/TRBV6-3
d_gene: NA
abundance: many
j_gene: TRBJ2-5

CDR3nt: TGCAGTGCTAGCGGGGGGAAAGAGACCCAGTACTTC
CDR3aa: CSASGGKETQYF
v_gene: TRBV20-1
d_gene: TRBD2
abundance: many
j_gene: TRBJ2-5

CDR3nt: TGCGCCAGCAGCTCTTACAGGGTCGGGGACACTGAAGCTTTCTTT
CDR3aa: CASSSYRVGDTEAFF
v_gene: TRBV5-1
d_gene: NA
abundance: many
j_gene: TRBJ1-1

CDR3nt: TGTGCCACCAGCAGAGTGGGGAGCCTAAACACTGAAGCTTTCTTT
CDR3aa: CATSRVGSLNTEAFF
v_gene: TRBV15
d_gene: NA
abundance: many
j_gene: TRBJ1-1

CDR3nt: TGTGCCAGCAGTTATAATCCCTTAGTCTCTGGGGCCAACGTCCTGACTTTC
CDR3aa: CASSYNPLVSGANVLTF
v_gene: TRBV6-2/TRBV6-3
d_gene: NA
abundance: many
j_gene: TRBJ2-6

CDR3nt: TGTGCCATCAGGACCTCCGGGACTAGCGGGGGGAACCGGGGGAGGAATGAGCAGTTCTTC
CDR3aa: CAIRTSGTSGGNRGRNEQFF
v_gene: TRBV10-3
d_gene: TRBD2
abundance: many
j_gene: TRBJ2-1

CDR3nt: TGCAGCGTTCAAGCGGAGGGGGGCCAGCCCCAGCATTTT
CDR3aa: CSVQAEGGQPQHF
v_gene: TRBV29-1
d_gene: NA
abundance: many
j_gene: TRBJ1-5

CDR3nt: TGTGCCAGCAGTGATGTAGCTGGGGAGACCCAGTACTTC
CDR3aa: CASSDVAGETQYF
v_gene: TRBV2
d_gene: NA
abundance: many
j_gene: TRBJ2-5

CDR3nt: TGTGCCAGCAGTTTACCCCTGCACATGACAGGGAGAGGGACTGAAGCTTTCTTT
CDR3aa: CASSLPLHMTGRGTEAFF
v_gene: TRBV12-3/TRBV12-4
d_gene: TRBD1
abundance: NA
j_gene: TRBJ1-1